Listed below are T cell receptor beta chains from one sample, sequenced in a study of blood T cell repertoires in COVID-19. The repertoire was sequenced with immunoSEQ multiplex PCR; TCRdb's copy has only in-frame clones and lacks some. The table lists over 150,000 clones, about four fifths of them singletons. The sample taken for sequencing was peripheral blood. The receptors originated from a woman at least 80 years old with COVID-19, enrolled during active disease. Both conserved end residues are part of each CDR3. D genes are given only for firm matches. Only part of the rows carry a size: once, few, many, or a class if the clone is expanded.

V,length,size,D,J,CDR3,DNA
TRBV6-2/TRBV6-3,14,.,.,TRBJ2-2,CASSLQGNTGELFF,TGTGCCAGCAGTTTGCAGGGAAACACCGGGGAGCTGTTTTTT
TRBV10-3,14,.,TRBD1,TRBJ1-1,CAITPDRANTEAFF,TGTGCCATCACTCCGGACAGGGCGAACACTGAAGCTTTCTTT
TRBV2,14,.,.,TRBJ1-2,CASSAFGGAYGYTF,TGTGCCAGCAGTGCGTTTGGGGGCGCCTATGGCTACACCTTC
TRBV7-8,16,.,.,TRBJ2-2,CASSGNRVANTGELFF,TGTGCCAGCAGCGGCAACAGGGTTGCGAACACCGGGGAGCTGTTTTTT
TRBV20-1,12,.,TRBD2,TRBJ2-1,CSASKGLAEQFF,TGCAGTGCTAGTAAGGGACTAGCGGAGCAGTTCTTC
TRBV3-1/TRBV3-2,14,.,TRBD2,TRBJ2-3,CASSRGLATYTQYF,TGTGCCAGCAGCCGGGGACTAGCAACATATACGCAGTATTTT
TRBV18,14,.,TRBD1,TRBJ1-2,CASSPTGNTYGYTF,TGTGCCAGCTCACCGACAGGGAATACCTATGGCTACACCTTC
TRBV28,15,once,TRBD2,TRBJ2-3,CASSFAGRRTDTQYF,TGTGCCAGCAGTTTCGCCGGGAGGAGGACAGATACGCAGTATTTT
TRBV5-1,12,.,.,TRBJ2-7,CASSTTPYEQYF,TGCGCCAGCAGCACAACCCCGTACGAGCAGTACTTC
TRBV3-1/TRBV3-2,19,.,TRBD2,TRBJ2-3,CASRDTGTSGASSTDTQYF,TGTGCCAGCAGAGACACCGGGACTAGCGGGGCGAGTAGCACAGATACGCAGTATTTT
TRBV2,16,.,TRBD2,TRBJ2-2,CASSLAGARNTGELFF,TGTGCCAGCAGTTTAGCGGGAGCTAGGAACACCGGGGAGCTGTTTTTT
TRBV24-1,15,.,TRBD1,TRBJ1-4,CATSDSGQGVEKLFF,TGTGCCACCAGTGATTCGGGACAGGGAGTAGAAAAACTGTTTTTT
TRBV7-8,14,.,TRBD1,TRBJ1-1,CASSRRTGNTEAFF,TGTGCCAGCAGCCGCCGGACAGGGAACACTGAAGCTTTCTTT
TRBV2,13,.,TRBD1,TRBJ1-1,CASRGQGGTEAFF,TGTGCCAGCAGGGGACAGGGGGGGACTGAAGCTTTCTTT
TRBV28,15,few,TRBD1,TRBJ1-4,CASSLDRARNEKLFF,TGTGCCAGCAGTTTAGACAGGGCCAGAAATGAAAAACTGTTTTTT
TRBV7-2,15,few,.,TRBJ1-1,CASSLGMGMNTEAFF,TGTGCCAGCAGCTTAGGGATGGGCATGAACACTGAAGCTTTCTTT
TRBV29-1,15,.,TRBD1,TRBJ1-1,CSVESPGQGVGEAFF,TGCAGCGTCGAATCCCCGGGACAGGGAGTTGGGGAAGCTTTCTTT
TRBV18,13,.,TRBD1,TRBJ1-1,CASSPLQGNEAFF,TGTGCCAGCTCACCTCTACAGGGGAATGAAGCTTTCTTT
TRBV6-2/TRBV6-3,17,.,TRBD2,TRBJ2-2,CASSYSVTSGRPGELFF,TGTGCCAGCAGTTACTCGGTGACTAGCGGGAGACCCGGGGAGCTGTTTTTT
TRBV5-4,15,.,.,TRBJ1-6,CASSPTGTLNSPLHF,TGTGCCAGCAGCCCTACCGGGACACTCAATTCACCCCTCCACTTT
TRBV4-1,13,.,.,TRBJ2-3,CASSSSRSDTQYF,TGCGCCAGCAGCAGCTCCCGGTCGGATACGCAGTATTTT
TRBV27,16,.,TRBD1,TRBJ2-5,CASSFRTGARQETQYF,TGTGCCAGCAGTTTCAGAACAGGGGCCCGCCAAGAGACCCAGTACTTC
TRBV10-3,16,once,TRBD1,TRBJ2-2,CAISESQGWSSGELFF,TGTGCCATCAGTGAGTCACAGGGGTGGTCCTCCGGGGAGCTGTTTTTT
TRBV28,13,.,.,TRBJ2-7,CASGGAGTYEQYF,TGTGCCAGTGGGGGGGCAGGGACCTACGAGCAGTACTTC
TRBV24-1,15,.,TRBD1,TRBJ2-5,CATSDPTGGLETQYF,TGTGCCACCAGTGACCCGACAGGGGGCCTGGAGACCCAGTACTTC
TRBV3-1/TRBV3-2,17,few,.,TRBJ2-4,CASSQDPHRGLKNIQYF,TGTGCCAGCAGCCAAGATCCCCACAGGGGACTGAAAAACATTCAGTACTTC
TRBV27,15,.,TRBD1,TRBJ2-1,CASSASGTGYNEQFF,TGTGCCAGCAGTGCCTCCGGGACAGGGTACAATGAGCAGTTCTTC
TRBV7-8,13,.,TRBD1,TRBJ1-2,CASSAGQGTGYTF,TGTGCCAGCAGCGCCGGACAGGGAACTGGCTACACCTTC
TRBV7-9,16,.,.,TRBJ2-7,CASSLDLWNSTYEQYF,TGTGCCAGCAGCTTAGACCTATGGAACAGCACCTACGAGCAGTACTTC
TRBV19,14,once,.,TRBJ2-3,CASKIGSNWDTQYF,TGTGCCAGTAAGATCGGGAGCAACTGGGATACGCAGTATTTT
TRBV5-1,14,.,TRBD1,TRBJ1-1,CASSFRQGDTEAFF,TGCGCCAGCAGCTTCCGCCAGGGGGACACTGAAGCTTTCTTT
TRBV5-1,13,.,.,TRBJ2-2,CASSASLGGELFF,TGCGCCAGCAGCGCTAGCCTGGGCGGGGAGCTGTTTTTT
TRBV11-3,14,.,TRBD1,TRBJ2-5,CASSLVGGAETQYF,TGTGCCAGCAGCTTAGTAGGGGGCGCGGAGACCCAGTACTTC
TRBV19,15,.,TRBD1,TRBJ1-5,CASSIDRGSNQPQHF,TGTGCCAGTAGTATTGACAGGGGAAGCAATCAGCCCCAGCATTTT
TRBV7-8,14,many,TRBD1,TRBJ1-2,CASSSRQTGLGYTF,TGTGCCAGCAGCTCCCGTCAGACAGGGCTTGGCTACACCTTC
TRBV2,16,.,TRBD1,TRBJ2-5,CASSMRQGRAQETQYF,TGTGCCAGCAGTATGCGACAGGGAAGGGCACAAGAGACCCAGTACTTC
TRBV15,15,.,.,TRBJ1-5,CATSRGSTTNQPQHF,TGTGCCACCAGCAGAGGAAGCACTACCAATCAGCCCCAGCATTTT
TRBV19,16,.,TRBD1,TRBJ2-3,CASSRSGTGGPDTQYF,TGTGCCAGTAGTAGATCCGGGACAGGGGGACCAGATACGCAGTATTTT
TRBV2,18,.,.,TRBJ2-6,CASSENSPGSSGANVLTF,TGTGCCAGCAGTGAAAACAGTCCGGGAAGCTCTGGGGCCAACGTCCTGACTTTC
TRBV5-4,15,.,.,TRBJ1-3,CASTRSGDSGNTIYF,TGTGCCAGCACCCGGTCGGGGGACTCTGGAAACACCATATATTTT
TRBV5-6,13,.,.,TRBJ1-2,CASSSREVGGYTF,TGTGCCAGCAGCTCGAGAGAGGTTGGAGGCTACACCTTC